This T cell receptor (beta chain) was observed in a study of T cells in localized non-small cell lung cancer (TCRdb year 2020). At the level of the whole study: The study examined T cell repertoires in roughly 240 patients with early-stage NSCLC and compared tumors with uninvolved tumor-adjacent lungs. The mean age of the NSCLC patients was just over 65 years, with 130 or so men and about a hundred women. All 250 or so NSCLC patients in the cohort were treatment-naive and had localized lung tumors that were resected. General conclusions and limits of the study: Because of the exploratory design, TCR variables were selected using unadjusted p-values without false-discovery rate correction. Longer overall survival was associated with higher blood T cell density, whereas shorter survival was associated with higher adjacent-lung clonality. Uninvolved tumor-adjacent lung showed the highest T cell clonality, higher than tumor, which suggests more focused antigenic responses in the uninvolved tumor-adjacent lung. Because multi-region tumor sequencing was not performed, intratumor heterogeneity could not be ruled out. A median of about 55 of the top 100 tumor clones were detected in paired uninvolved adjacent lung, and approximately 28 of these tumor clones were also found among the top 100 clones of the paired uninvolved adjacent lung.

Worth noting for this clone: What this receptor recognizes is not known. No much larger clone exists at a distance of one base, and base qualities are not known.

At diagnosis, tumor, uninvolved tumor-adjacent lung and peripheral blood were collected and then preserved as a mix of FFPE and fresh-frozen material. TCR beta CDR3 regions were sequenced from DNA using the immunoSEQ Assay. Per the source publication's procedure: To compute T cell density, TCR beta template counts were normalized to usable DNA, which was estimated by amplifying housekeeping genes. Using the preseqR package, richness was estimated by extrapolating to 120,000 templates for tissue samples and 400,000 templates for PBMC samples. Clonality was calculated as one minus Pielou's evenness. To identify tissue-enriched TCRs, differential abundance testing was run on productive amino-acid clonotypes with a minimum total count of 5 and an alpha of 0.1. The Jaccard Index and the Morisita Overlap Index were used to quantify repertoire overlap between compartments. GLIPH grouped TCR beta CDR3s together with public tetramer-defined viral CDR3s, and a viral motif had to include at least three viral sequences and also show V-gene enrichment. TCRdb mirrors the immuneACCESS table, restricted to in-frame sequences. Some clones are absent from its copies; in checked studies, under half trace to an unresolved V gene, and the reason for the others is unknown. The V and J calls and the clone size are those of that table, but D and trimming were determined from the DNA. This sample gives some 2,500 clones in total; more than 30% of them show up just once. The top ten clones comprise about 12% of the sample.

The CDR3 sequence holds 13 residues, the cysteine and phenylalanine included. Here the CDR3 DNA is all that survives: 39 bases in frame from base 1. The V gene is TRBV1 and the J gene is TRBJ2-1; the table's TRBD1 call for D was not verified on the DNA. TRBV1 is a listed pseudogene. The TCR originated in a male donor at least 60 years old with stage I squamous cell lung carcinoma. The specimen comprised lung tumor tissue, sampled before any cancer treatment. For the CDR3, the sequence is CASRRGRDNEQFF. The nucleotide sequence reads TGCGCCAGCAGGAGGGGGCGCGATAATGAGCAGTTCTTC.